Below, one T cell receptor (beta chain) is given with its context. Its antigen is unidentified. The data belong to a study of CD8+ T cells in alopecia areata. Study observations and caveats: Administration of tofacitinib significantly diminished scalp clonality and expanded CD8+ clones within the top 100. Many expanded lesional clones remained in scalp and blood on tofacitinib. Scalp data also include sequences from resident alphabeta T cells of normal skin.

The sequencing template was cDNA reverse transcribed from extracted RNA. Generated by immunoSEQ multiplex PCR, the TCRdb table keeps only in-frame clones and is missing some. Of 70,000 or so clones in the sample, 29% were seen once. Per germline, CDR1 GTSNPN and CDR2 SVGIG (reference sequence). The CDR3 has 13 amino acids. The trim removed 4 bases at V and 8 bases at J, leaving 5 bases unmatched. Treatment in this sample: oral pan-JAK inhibitor, 5-10 mg twice daily. This sequence joins TRBV30 and TRBJ2-1; 10 bases are a match to TRBD2. This specimen was CD8+ T cells sorted from blood, taken at week 4, from a patient treated with tofacitinib. The receptor's source is a human donor with alopecia areata. CDR3 DNA: TGTGCCTGGATAGCGGGAGGCGTGGATGAGCAGTTCTTC. Translated: CAWIAGGVDEQFF. The complete variable domain, with remaining parts taken from reference TRBV30 and TRBJ2-1, reads SQTIHQWPATLVQPVGSPLSLECTVEGTSNPNLYWYRQAAGRGLQLLFYSVGIGQISSEVPQNLSASRPQDRQFILSSKKLLLSDSGFYLCAWIAGGVDEQFFGPGTRLTVL.